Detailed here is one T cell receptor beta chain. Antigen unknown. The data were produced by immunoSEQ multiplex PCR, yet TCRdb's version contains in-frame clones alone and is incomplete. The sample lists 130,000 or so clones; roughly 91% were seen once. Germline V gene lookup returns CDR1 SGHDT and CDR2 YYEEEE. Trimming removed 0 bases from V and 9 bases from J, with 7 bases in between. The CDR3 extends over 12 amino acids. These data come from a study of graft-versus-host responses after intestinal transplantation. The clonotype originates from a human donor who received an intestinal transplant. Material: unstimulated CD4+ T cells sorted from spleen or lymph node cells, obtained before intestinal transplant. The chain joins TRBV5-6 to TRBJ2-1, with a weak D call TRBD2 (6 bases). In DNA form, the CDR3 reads TGTGCCAGCAGCTTGGTAGCGGCTGAGCAGTTCTTC. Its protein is CASSLVAAEQFF.